This TCR beta chain was obtained from a study of T cells in Graves' hyperthyroidism and ophthalmopathy. Many counts were recorded for this clonotype. Its target is not known. The study, taken as a whole, reports: Ophthalmopathy got predicted by the model a median roughly 6.1 months before its onset.

J lost 2 bases, V lost 5 bases, and 9 bases had no gene match. From germline, CDR1 is MNHEY and CDR2 SMNVEV (reference sequence). The CDR3 runs to 16 residues. TCR beta CDR3 regions were amplified from RNA. Primed by the HTBI set, a first-round RT-PCR was run on the TCR CDR3. MiXCR, run by TCRdb on the multiplex PCR reads, gives a single entry per CDR3 protein. The table shows hundreds of thousands of distinct CDR3 sequences, with about 12% occurring only once. The sample taken for sequencing was blood. The source of this sequence is a woman in her late teens or twenties with Graves' hyperthyroidism. The gene calls are TRBV27 and TRBJ2-5; 9 nucleotides agree with TRBD2. The CDR3 loop reads CASSPLAGGIQETQYF. Here the CDR3 DNA reads TGTGCCAGCAGTCCTCTCGCGGGAGGGATTCAAGAGACCCAGTACTTC.